The clone carrying this TCR beta chain appeared a single time. The sample belongs to a study of CD8 T cells in Susac syndrome. Study-wide background: There were Susac syndrome patients who were therapy-naive at blood draw, others on corticosteroids, and others on intravenous immunoglobulin alone.

A quantity of about 0.5 to 1 ug RNA underwent reverse transcription using random hexamers. TCRdb re-derived calls from the immunoSEQ multiplex PCR reads in MiXCR, one entry per CDR3 protein. The table shows about 190,000 distinct CDR3 sequences, with under 97% occurring only once. TEMRA cells were FACS-enriched, and CD8+ and CD4+ T cells were isolated negatively. The ends were cut back, 3 bases at V and 3 bases at J, with 14 bases in the middle. This CDR3 contains 14 residues. The germline gives CDR1 DFQATT, CDR2 SNEGSKA (reference sequence). The sample taken for sequencing was CD4+ T cells from PBMCs. J is TRBJ1-1 and V is TRBV20-1; D call uncertain. This receptor was taken from a human donor with Susac syndrome. The chain's CDR3 is CSASSPFKDTEAFF. For the CDR3, the DNA is TGCAGTGCTAGTTCCCCCTTTAAGGACACTGAAGCTTTCTTT.